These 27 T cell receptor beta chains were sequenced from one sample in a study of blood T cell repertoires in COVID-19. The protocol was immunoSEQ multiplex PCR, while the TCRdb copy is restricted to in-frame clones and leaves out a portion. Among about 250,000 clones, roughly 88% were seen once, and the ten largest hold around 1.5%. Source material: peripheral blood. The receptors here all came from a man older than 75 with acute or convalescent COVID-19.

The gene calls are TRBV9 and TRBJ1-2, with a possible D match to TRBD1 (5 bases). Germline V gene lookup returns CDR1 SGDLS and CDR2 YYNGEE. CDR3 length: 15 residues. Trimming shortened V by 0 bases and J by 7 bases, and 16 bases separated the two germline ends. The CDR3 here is CASSVEWGAQVGYTF. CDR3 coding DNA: TGTGCCAGCAGCGTAGAGTGGGGCGCACAGGTTGGCTACACCTTC.

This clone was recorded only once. The CDR3 region has the DNA TGTGCCAGCAGCCCTAGGAGGCCAGGGCGGGAGGATACAGATACGCAGTATTTT. This codes for CASSPRRPGREDTDTQYF. J is TRBJ2-3 and V is TRBV7-2; TRBD2 matches at 8 bases. Trimming cost V 5 bases and J 3 bases; bases outside gene matches: 16. Per germline, CDR1 SGHTA and CDR2 FQGNSA. CDR3 length: 18 residues.

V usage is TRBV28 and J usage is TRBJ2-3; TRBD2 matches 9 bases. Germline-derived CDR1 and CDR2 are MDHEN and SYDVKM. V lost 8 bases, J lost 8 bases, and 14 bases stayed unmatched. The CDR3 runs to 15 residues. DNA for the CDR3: TGTGCCAGCCAAGCCTCTTCGGGACTAGCAATTACGCAGTATTTT. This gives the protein CASQASSGLAITQYF.

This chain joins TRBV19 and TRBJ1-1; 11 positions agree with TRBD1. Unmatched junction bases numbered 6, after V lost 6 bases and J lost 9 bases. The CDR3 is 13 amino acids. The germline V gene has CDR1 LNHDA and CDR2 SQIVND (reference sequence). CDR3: CASRSRDRGKAFF. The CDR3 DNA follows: TGTGCCAGTAGGAGCCGGGACAGGGGGAAAGCTTTCTTT.

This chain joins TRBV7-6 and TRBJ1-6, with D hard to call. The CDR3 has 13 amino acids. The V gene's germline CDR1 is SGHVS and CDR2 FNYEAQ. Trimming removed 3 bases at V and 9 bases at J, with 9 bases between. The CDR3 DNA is TGTGCCAGCAGCTTTTCCGTAATTTCACCCCTCCACTTT. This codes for CASSFSVISPLHF.

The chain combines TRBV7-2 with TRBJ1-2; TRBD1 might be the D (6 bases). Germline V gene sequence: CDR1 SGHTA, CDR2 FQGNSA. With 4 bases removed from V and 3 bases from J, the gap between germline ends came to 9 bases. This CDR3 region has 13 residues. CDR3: CASSYRTDYGYTF. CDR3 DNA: TGTGCCAGCAGCTATAGGACAGACTATGGCTACACCTTC.

This CDR3 is CASSFNIGPQETQYF. The CDR3 DNA sequence: TGTGCCAGCAGCTTCAATATTGGGCCACAAGAGACCCAGTACTTC. The rearrangement links TRBV11-2 to TRBJ2-5, with D uncertain. CDR3 size: 15 residues. V was cut by 3 bases and J by 2 bases, with 13 bases left in between. CDR1 is SGHAT and CDR2 is FQNNGV in the germline V gene.

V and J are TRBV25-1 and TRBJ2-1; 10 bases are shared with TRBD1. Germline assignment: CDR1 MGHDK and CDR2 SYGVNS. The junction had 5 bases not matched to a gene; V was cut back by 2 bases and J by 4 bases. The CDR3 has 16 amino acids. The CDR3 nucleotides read TGTGCCAGCAGTGAACTGGGGACAGGGGTTTACAATGAGCAGTTCTTC. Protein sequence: CASSELGTGVYNEQFF.

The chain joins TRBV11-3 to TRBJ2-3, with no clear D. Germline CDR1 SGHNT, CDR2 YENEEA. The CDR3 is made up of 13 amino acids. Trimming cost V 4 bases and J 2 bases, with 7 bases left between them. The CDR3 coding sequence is TGTGCCAGCAGCTACCAGTTCACAGATACGCAGTATTTT. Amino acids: CASSYQFTDTQYF.

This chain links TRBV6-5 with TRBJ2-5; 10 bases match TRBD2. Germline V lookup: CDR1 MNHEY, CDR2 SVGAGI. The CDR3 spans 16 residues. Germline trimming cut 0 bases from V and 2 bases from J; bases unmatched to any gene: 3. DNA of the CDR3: TGTGCCAGCAGTTACTCTCCTAGCGGGGGTCAAGAGACCCAGTACTTC. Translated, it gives CASSYSPSGGQETQYF.

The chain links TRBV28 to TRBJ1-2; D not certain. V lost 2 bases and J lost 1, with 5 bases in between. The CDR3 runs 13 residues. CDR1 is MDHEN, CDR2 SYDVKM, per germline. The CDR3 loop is CASSLDYNYGYTF. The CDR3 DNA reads TGTGCCAGCAGTTTAGACTATAACTATGGCTACACCTTC.

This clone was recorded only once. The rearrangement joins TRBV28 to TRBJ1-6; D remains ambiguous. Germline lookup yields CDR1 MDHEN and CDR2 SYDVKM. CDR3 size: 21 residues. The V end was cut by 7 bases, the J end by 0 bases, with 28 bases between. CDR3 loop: CASTPLGVGDLLSSYNSPLHF. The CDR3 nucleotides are TGTGCCAGCACCCCCCTCGGTGTGGGAGATCTTCTTAGCTCCTATAATTCACCCCTCCACTTT.

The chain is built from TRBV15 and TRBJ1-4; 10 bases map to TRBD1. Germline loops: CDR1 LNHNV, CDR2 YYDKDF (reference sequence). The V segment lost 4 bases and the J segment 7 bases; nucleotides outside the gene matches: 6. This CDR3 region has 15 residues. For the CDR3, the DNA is TGTGCCACCAGCACCCCCGGGACAGGGGTTGAAAAACTGTTTTTT. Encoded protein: CATSTPGTGVEKLFF. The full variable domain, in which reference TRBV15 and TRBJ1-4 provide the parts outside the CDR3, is DAMVIQNPRYQVTQFGKPVTLSCSQTLNHNVMYWYQQKSSQAPKLLFHYYDKDFNNEADTPDNFQSRRPNTSFCFLDIRSPGLGDTAMYLCATSTPGTGVEKLFFGSGTQLSVL.

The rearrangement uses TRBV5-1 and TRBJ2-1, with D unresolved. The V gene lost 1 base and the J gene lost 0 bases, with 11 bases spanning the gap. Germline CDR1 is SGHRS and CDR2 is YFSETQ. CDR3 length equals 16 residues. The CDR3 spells CASSLSQASSYNEQFF. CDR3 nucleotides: TGCGCCAGCAGCTTGAGTCAGGCGAGCTCCTACAATGAGCAGTTCTTC.

The CDR3 DNA reads TGTGCCAGCAGCTTGGATAGCGGATTTCTCTACAATGAGCAGTTCTTC. Translation: CASSLDSGFLYNEQFF. This rearrangement joins TRBV5-4 to TRBJ2-1; a possible D gene is TRBD2 (6 bases). Trimming took 0 bases from V and 3 from J, leaving 13 bases between them. CDR1 is SGHNT, CDR2 YYREEE, per germline (reference sequence). The length of the CDR3 is 16 residues.

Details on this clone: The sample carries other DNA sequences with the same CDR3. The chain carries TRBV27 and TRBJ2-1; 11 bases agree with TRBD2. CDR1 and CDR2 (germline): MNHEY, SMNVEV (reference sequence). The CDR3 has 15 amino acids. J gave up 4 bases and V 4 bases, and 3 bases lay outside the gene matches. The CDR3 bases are TGTGCCAGCAGTTCGACTAGCGGGAATTACAATGAGCAGTTCTTC. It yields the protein CASSSTSGNYNEQFF.

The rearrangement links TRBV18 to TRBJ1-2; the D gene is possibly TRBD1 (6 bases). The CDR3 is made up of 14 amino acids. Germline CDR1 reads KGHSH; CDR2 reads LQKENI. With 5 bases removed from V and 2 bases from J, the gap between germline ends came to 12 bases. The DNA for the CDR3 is TGTGCCAGCTCAACAGACAGGCTGAACTATGGCTACACCTTC. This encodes CASSTDRLNYGYTF. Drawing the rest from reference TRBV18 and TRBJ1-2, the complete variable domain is NAGVMQNPRHLVRRRGQEARLRCSPMKGHSHVYWYRQLPEEGLKFMVYLQKENIIDESGMPKERFSAEFPKEGPSILRIQQVVRGDSAAYFCASSTDRLNYGYTFGSGTRLTVV.

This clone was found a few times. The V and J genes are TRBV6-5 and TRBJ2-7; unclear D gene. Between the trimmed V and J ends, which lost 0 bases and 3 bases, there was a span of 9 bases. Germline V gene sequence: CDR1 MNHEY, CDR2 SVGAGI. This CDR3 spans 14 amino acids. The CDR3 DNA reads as TGTGCCAGCAGTTACTCTCTGGTCGGCTACGAGCAGTACTTC. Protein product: CASSYSLVGYEQYF.

The CDR3 loop reads CASSWRGYEQYF. DNA for the CDR3: TGTGCCAGCAGCTGGCGGGGCTACGAGCAGTACTTC. This rearrangement joins TRBV7-9 to TRBJ2-7, with D perhaps matching TRBD2 (6 bases). This CDR3 has 12 amino acids. The V end lost 4 bases, the J end lost 3 bases, and 7 bases lay between the germline ends. CDR1 is SEHNR, CDR2 FQNEAQ, per germline (reference sequence).

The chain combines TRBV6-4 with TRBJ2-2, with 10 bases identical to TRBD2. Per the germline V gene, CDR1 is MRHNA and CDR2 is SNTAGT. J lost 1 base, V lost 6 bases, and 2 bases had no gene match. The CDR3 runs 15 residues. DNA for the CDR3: TGTGCCAGCAGCAGGACTAGCGGGAACACCGGGGAGCTGTTTTTT. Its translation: CASSRTSGNTGELFF.

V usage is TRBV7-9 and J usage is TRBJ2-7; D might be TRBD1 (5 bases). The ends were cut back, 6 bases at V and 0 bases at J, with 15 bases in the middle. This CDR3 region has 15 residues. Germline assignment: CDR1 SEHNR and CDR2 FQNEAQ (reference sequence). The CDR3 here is CASSGSGHYSYEQYF. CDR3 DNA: TGTGCCAGCAGTGGGTCTGGACACTACTCCTACGAGCAGTACTTC.

CDR3 nucleotide sequence: TGTGCCAGCAGCCAAGGGACAGGGGGACGGTACGAGCAGTACTTC. Residues: CASSQGTGGRYEQYF. J is TRBJ2-7 and V is TRBV14; 10 bases are shared with TRBD1. The CDR3 sequence is 15 residues long. V dropped 1 base and J dropped 4; count of bases not matched to a gene: 4. Germline lookup yields CDR1 SGHDN and CDR2 FVKESK.

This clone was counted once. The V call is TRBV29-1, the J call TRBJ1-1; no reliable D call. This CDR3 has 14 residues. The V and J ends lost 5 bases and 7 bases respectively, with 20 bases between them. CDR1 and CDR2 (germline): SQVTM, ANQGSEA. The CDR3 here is CSVSVGSSRIEAFF. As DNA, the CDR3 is TGCAGCGTTTCCGTTGGAAGTTCCAGGATTGAAGCTTTCTTT.

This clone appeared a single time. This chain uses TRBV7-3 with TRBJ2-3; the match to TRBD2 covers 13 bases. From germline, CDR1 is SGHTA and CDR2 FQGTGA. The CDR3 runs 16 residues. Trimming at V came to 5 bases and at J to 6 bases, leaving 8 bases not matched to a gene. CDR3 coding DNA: TGTGCCAGCAGCCCCAGACTAGCGGGGGGCCGGGATACGCAGTATTTT. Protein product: CASSPRLAGGRDTQYF.

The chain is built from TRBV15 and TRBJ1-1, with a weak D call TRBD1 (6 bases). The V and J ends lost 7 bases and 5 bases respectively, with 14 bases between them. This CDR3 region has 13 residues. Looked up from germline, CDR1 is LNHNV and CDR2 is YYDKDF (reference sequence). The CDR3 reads CATKSGAGTEAFF. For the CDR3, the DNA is TGTGCCACCAAATCAGGGGCCGGAACTGAAGCTTTCTTT.

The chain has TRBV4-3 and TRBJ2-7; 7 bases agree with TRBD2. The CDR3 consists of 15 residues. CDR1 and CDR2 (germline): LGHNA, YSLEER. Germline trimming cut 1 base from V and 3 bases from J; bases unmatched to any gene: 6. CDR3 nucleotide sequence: TGCGCCAGCAGCCAAGCAACTAGCGAGGGCTACGAGCAGTACTTC. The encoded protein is CASSQATSEGYEQYF.

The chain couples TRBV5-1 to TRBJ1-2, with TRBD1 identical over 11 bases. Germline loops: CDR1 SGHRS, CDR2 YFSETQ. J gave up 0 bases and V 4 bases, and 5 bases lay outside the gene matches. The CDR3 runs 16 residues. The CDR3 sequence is CASSPGTGGANYGYTF. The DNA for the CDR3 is TGCGCCAGCAGCCCCGGGACAGGGGGAGCTAACTATGGCTACACCTTC.